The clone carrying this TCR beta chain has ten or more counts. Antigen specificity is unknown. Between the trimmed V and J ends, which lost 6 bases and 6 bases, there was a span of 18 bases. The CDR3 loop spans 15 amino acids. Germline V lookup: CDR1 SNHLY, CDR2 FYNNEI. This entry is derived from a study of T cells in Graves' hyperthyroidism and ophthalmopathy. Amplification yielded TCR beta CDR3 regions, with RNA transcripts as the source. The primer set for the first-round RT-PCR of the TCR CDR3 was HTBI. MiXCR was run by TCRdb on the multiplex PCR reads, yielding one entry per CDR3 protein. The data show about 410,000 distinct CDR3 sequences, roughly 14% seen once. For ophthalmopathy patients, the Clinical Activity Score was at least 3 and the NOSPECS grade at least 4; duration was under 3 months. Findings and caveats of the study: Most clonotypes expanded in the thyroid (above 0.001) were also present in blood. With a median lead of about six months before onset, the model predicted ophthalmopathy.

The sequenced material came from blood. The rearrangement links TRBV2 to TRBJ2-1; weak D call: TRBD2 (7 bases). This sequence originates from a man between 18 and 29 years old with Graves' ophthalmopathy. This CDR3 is CASRNGRGGRNEQFF. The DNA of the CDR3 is TGTGCCAGCAGGAACGGAAGGGGGGGACGCAATGAGCAGTTCTTC.